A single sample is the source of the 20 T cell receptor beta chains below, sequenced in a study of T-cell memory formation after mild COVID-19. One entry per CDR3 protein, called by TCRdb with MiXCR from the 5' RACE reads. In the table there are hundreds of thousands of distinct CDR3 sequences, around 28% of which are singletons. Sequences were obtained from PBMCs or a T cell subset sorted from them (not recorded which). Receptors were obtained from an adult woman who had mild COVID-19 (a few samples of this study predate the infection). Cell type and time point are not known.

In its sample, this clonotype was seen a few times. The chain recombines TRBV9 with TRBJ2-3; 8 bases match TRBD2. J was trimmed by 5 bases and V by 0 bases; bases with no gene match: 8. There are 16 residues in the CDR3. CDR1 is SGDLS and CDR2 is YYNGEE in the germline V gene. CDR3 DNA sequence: TGTGCCAGCAGCGTAGTTTCCGGGGGGGCGAAAGATACGCAGTATTTT. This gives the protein CASSVVSGGAKDTQYF.

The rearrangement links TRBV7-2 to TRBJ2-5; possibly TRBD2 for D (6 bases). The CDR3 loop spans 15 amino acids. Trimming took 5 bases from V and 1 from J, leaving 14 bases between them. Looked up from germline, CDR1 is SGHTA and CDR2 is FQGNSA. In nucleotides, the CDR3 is TGTGCCAGCAGCCCGCGGGGTGGTAGCCAAGAGACCCAGTACTTC. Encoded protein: CASSPRGGSQETQYF.

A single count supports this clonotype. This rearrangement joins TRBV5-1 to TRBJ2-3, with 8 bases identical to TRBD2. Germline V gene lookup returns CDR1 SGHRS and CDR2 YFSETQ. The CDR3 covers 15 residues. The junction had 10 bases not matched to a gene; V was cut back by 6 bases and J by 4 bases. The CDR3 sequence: CASTPGGGDPDTQYF. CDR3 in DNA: TGCGCCAGCACCCCGGGGGGGGGCGACCCAGATACGCAGTATTTT.

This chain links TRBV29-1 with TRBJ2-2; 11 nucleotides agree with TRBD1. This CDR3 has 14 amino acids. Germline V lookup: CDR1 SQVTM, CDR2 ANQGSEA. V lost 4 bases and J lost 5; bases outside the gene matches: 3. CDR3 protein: CSVAGTGGTGELFF. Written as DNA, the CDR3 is TGCAGCGTTGCCGGGACAGGGGGGACCGGGGAGCTGTTTTTT.

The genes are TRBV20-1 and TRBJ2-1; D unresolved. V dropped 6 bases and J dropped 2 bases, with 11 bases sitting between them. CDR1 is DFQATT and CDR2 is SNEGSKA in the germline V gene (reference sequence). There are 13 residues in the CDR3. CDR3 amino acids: CSAPRPTYNEQFF. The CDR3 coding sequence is TGCAGTGCACCCAGACCTACCTACAATGAGCAGTTCTTC.

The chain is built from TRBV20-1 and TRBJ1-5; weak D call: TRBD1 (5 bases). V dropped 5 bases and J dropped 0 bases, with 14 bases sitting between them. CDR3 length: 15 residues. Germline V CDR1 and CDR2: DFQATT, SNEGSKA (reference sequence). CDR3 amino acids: CSASPRGNSNQPQHF. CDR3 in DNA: TGCAGTGCTTCTCCTCGGGGGAATAGCAATCAGCCCCAGCATTTT.

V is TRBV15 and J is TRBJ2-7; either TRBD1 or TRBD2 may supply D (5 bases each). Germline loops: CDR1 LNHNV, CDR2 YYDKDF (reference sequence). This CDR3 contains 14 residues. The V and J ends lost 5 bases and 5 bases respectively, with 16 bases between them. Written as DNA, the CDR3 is TGTGCCACCAGCGAGGGCAGGGTGAAGGACGAGCAGTACTTC. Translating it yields CATSEGRVKDEQYF.

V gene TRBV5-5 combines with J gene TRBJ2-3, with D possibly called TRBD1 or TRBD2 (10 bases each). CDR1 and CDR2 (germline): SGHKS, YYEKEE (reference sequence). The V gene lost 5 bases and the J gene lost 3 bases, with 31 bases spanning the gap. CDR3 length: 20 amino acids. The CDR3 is CASRAGTGAAAGGKTDTQYF. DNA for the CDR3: TGTGCCAGCAGGGCCGGGACAGGGGCTGCAGCGGGGGGGAAAACAGATACGCAGTATTTT.

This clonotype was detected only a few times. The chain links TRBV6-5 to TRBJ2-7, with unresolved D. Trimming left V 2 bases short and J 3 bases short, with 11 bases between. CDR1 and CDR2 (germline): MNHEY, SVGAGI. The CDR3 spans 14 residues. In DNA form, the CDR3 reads TGTGCCAGCAGTTACGGATCGGACGGCTACGAGCAGTACTTC. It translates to CASSYGSDGYEQYF.

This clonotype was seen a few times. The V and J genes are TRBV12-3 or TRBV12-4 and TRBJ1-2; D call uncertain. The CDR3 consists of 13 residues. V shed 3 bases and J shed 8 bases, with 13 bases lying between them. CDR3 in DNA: TGTGCCAGCAGTTTTGGGCAGACTGGAGGCTACACCTTC. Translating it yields CASSFGQTGGYTF.

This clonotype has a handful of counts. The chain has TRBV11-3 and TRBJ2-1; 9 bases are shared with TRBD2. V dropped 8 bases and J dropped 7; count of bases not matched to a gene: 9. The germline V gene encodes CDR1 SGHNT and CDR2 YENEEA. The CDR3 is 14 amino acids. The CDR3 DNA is TGTGCCAGCCAACTAGCGGGCCAGGGAAATGAGCAGTTCTTC. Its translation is CASQLAGQGNEQFF.

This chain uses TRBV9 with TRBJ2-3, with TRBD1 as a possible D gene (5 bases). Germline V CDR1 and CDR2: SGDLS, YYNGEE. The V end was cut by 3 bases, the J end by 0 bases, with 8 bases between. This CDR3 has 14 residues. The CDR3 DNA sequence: TGTGCCAGCAGCGAAGCAGGGAGCACAGATACGCAGTATTTT. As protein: CASSEAGSTDTQYF.

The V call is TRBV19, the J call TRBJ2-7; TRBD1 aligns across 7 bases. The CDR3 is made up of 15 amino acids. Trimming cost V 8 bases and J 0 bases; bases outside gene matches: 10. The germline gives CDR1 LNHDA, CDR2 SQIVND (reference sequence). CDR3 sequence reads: CASGTEGLGSYEQYF. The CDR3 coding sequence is TGTGCCAGTGGGACAGAGGGGCTAGGCTCCTACGAGCAGTACTTC.

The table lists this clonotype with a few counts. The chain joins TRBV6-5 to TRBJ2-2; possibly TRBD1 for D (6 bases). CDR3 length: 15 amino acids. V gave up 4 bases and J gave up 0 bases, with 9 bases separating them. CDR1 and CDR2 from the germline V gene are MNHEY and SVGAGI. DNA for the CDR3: TGTGCCAGCAGTTGGGGGACAACGAACACCGGGGAGCTGTTTTTT. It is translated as CASSWGTTNTGELFF.

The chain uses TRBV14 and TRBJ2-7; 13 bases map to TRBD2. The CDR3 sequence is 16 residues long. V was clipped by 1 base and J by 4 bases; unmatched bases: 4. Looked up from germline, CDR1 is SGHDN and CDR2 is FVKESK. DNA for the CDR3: TGTGCCAGCAGCCAAGGGGGACTAGCGGGACGATACGAGCAGTACTTC. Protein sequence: CASSQGGLAGRYEQYF.

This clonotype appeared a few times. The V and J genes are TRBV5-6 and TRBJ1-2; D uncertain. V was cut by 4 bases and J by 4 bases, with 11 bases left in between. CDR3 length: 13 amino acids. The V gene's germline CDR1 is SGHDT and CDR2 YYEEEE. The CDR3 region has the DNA TGTGCCAGCAGCAGGACGGCTACCTATGGCTACACCTTC. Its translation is CASSRTATYGYTF.

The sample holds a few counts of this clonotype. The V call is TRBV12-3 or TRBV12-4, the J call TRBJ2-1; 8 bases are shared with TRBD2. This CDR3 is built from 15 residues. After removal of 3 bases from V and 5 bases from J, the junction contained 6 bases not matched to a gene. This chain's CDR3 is CASSFLGLADNEQFF. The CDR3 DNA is TGTGCCAGCAGTTTCCTCGGACTAGCTGACAATGAGCAGTTCTTC.

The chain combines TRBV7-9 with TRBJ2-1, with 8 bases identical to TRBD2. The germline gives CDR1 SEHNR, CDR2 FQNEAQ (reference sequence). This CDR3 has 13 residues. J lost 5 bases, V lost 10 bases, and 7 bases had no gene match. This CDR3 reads CATGTRGNNEQFF. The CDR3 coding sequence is TGTGCCACCGGGACTAGGGGGAACAATGAGCAGTTCTTC. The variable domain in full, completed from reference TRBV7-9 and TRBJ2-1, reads DTGVSQNPRHKITKRGQNVTFRCDPISEHNRLYWYRQTLGQGPEFLTYFQNEAQLEKSRLLSDRFSAERPKGSFSTLEIQRTEQGDSAMYLCATGTRGNNEQFFGPGTRLTVL.

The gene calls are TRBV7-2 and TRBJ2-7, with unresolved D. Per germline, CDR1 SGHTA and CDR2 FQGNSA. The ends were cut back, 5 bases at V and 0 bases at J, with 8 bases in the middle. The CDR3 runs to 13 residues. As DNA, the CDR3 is TGTGCCAGCAGCGAAGGGCCCTCCTACGAGCAGTACTTC. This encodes CASSEGPSYEQYF.

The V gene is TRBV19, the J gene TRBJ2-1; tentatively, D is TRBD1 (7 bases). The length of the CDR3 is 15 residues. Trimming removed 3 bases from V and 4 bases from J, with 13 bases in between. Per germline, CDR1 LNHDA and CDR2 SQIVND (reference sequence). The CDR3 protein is CASSIGGGAYNEQFF. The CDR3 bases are TGTGCCAGTAGTATCGGAGGGGGCGCTTACAATGAGCAGTTCTTC.